This section outlines one T cell receptor (beta chain) sequence together with its context. TCRdb recomputed calls from the PCR reads with MiXCR, one row per CDR3 protein. In the table there are approximately 10,000 distinct CDR3 sequences, around 60% of which are singletons. Trimming removed 5 bases from V and 5 bases from J, with 12 bases in between. This CDR3 comprises 13 residues. Germline CDR1 and CDR2: MNHNS and SASEGT. The record originates from a study of tumor-infiltrating lymphocytes in oesophageal squamous cell carcinoma. The sample was esophageal tumor tissue. This clonotype was obtained from a female donor with esophageal squamous cell carcinoma. The chain links TRBV6-1 to TRBJ2-5; D perhaps matches TRBD1 (5 bases). The CDR3 DNA reads as TGTGCCAGCAGTTACCAAGGGGCGGAGACCCAGTACTTC. Amino acid sequence: CASSYQGAETQYF.